This TCR beta chain was captured by sequencing in a study of metastatic and nonmetastatic thyroid tumors. Study-wide background: Repertoire comparison spanned blood and tumor or nodule tissue of malignant and benign thyroid patients.

V dropped 5 bases and J dropped 1 base, with 12 bases sitting between them. This CDR3 has 13 residues. CDR1 is DFQATT, CDR2 SNEGSKA, per germline (reference sequence). Study processing details: In papillary thyroid cancer, a distant-metastasis classifier was built using CDR3 differences across clinicopathological groups. Through MiXCR, TCRdb re-clonotyped the PCR reads. Here the V and J calls rest on TCRdb's processing, not on the authors' analysis. Seen here are approximately 60,000 clones, under 30% observed once, and the top ten hold less than 20%. Study observations and caveats: Malignant tumors reportedly showed significantly higher TCR beta diversity than benign nodules in both blood and tumor.

Every patient was untreated before thyroid surgery. Concerning this clone itself: Its antigen is as yet unknown.

The chain has TRBV20-1 and TRBJ2-7; TRBD2 is a possible D gene (5 bases). The specimen was blood. The sequence derives from a female donor with papillary thyroid cancer or a benign thyroid nodule (not recorded which). Some clones in this sample may be carry-over from other donors' samples. This CDR3 reads CSAGLTQSYEQYF. DNA of the CDR3: TGCAGTGCTGGACTGACGCAATCCTACGAGCAGTACTTC.